The 18 T cell receptor beta chains given below trace back to one sample, sequenced in a study of shared clonotypes between healthy human individuals. The naive CD8 population came from CD45RO-negative cells selected for CCR7, without terminally differentiated effector memory CD45RA+ cells. The method was immunoSEQ multiplex PCR; TCRdb's version includes in-frame clones alone and lacks a portion of them. Of around 2,000,000 clones in the sample, approximately 94% are singletons; the top ten hold less than 1.5%. Input material: naive CD8+ T cells sorted from blood. The receptors shown here come from a young man in good health.

This clone has just one count. The CDR3 is CASSFGRESRGITGNTIYF. The CDR3 region has the DNA TGTGCCAGCAGCTTTGGCCGAGAATCCAGGGGAATAACTGGAAACACCATATATTTT. The V and J genes are TRBV5-4 and TRBJ1-3; tentatively, D is TRBD1 (6 bases). V lost 2 bases and J lost 2, with 23 bases in between. Germline V gene data show CDR1 as SGHNT and CDR2 as YYREEE (reference sequence). CDR3 length: 19 residues.

J is TRBJ2-7 and V is TRBV5-1; possible D gene TRBD1, 5 bases. The germline V gene has CDR1 SGHRS and CDR2 YFSETQ. The CDR3 contains 13 residues. V was shortened by 4 bases and J by 1 base, with 9 bases between the two germline ends. In DNA form, the CDR3 reads TGCGCCAGCAGCATACAGGATTCCTACGAGCAGTACTTC. This encodes CASSIQDSYEQYF.

The V and J genes are TRBV4-3 and TRBJ2-7; D may be TRBD1 (5 bases). Germline V gene data show CDR1 as LGHNA and CDR2 as YSLEER. The CDR3 has 15 residues. Trimming took off 0 bases at V and 3 bases at J, with 12 bases between the two ends. The CDR3 region has the DNA TGCGCCAGCAGCCAAGATCCAACAGGCAACTACGAGCAGTACTTC. Translation gives CASSQDPTGNYEQYF.

The rearrangement joins TRBV5-1 to TRBJ1-4; D gene uncertain. Germline V gene sequence: CDR1 SGHRS, CDR2 YFSETQ. Trimming took 1 base from V and 7 from J, leaving 11 bases between them. The CDR3 is made up of 14 amino acids. CDR3 region: CASSLRAESEKLFF. CDR3 in DNA: TGCGCCAGCAGCTTGCGGGCCGAATCTGAAAAACTGTTTTTT. Combining the CDR3 with reference TRBV5-1 and TRBJ1-4 gives the whole variable domain KAGVTQTPRYLIKTRGQQVTLSCSPISGHRSVSWYQQTPGQGLQFLFEYFSETQRNKGNFPGRFSGRQFSNSRSEMNVSTLELGDSALYLCASSLRAESEKLFFGSGTQLSVL.

The V call is TRBV4-2, the J call TRBJ2-2; D gene ambiguous. This CDR3 comprises 12 residues. The V end was cut by 3 bases, the J end by 7 bases, with 6 bases between. CDR1 LGHNA and CDR2 YNFKEQ come from the germline V gene. The CDR3 loop reads CASSHRIGELFF. The CDR3 nucleotides read TGTGCCAGCAGCCATCGTATCGGGGAGCTGTTTTTT.

The rearrangement uses TRBV2 and TRBJ2-1; tentatively, D is TRBD1 or TRBD2 (6 bases each). There are 15 residues in the CDR3. The V and J ends lost 6 bases and 6 bases respectively, with 18 bases between them. Germline CDR1 reads SNHLY; CDR2 reads FYNNEI. CDR3 nucleotide sequence: TGTGCCAGCAGCGCTGGCTGGGGGGCAGGCAATGAGCAGTTCTTC. It is translated as CASSAGWGAGNEQFF.

The chain couples TRBV4-1 to TRBJ2-7; D may be TRBD1 (6 bases). CDR3 length equals 14 residues. Per the germline V gene, CDR1 is MGHRA and CDR2 is YSYEKL. V was pared by 1 base and J by 5 bases, with 12 bases between. The CDR3 sequence: CASSQVSGVHEQYF. The CDR3 DNA is TGCGCCAGCAGCCAAGTCTCAGGGGTCCACGAGCAGTACTTC.

J is TRBJ1-5 and V is TRBV7-9; D uncertain. V was clipped by 5 bases and J by 5 bases, with 19 bases between them. The CDR3 runs to 16 residues. CDR1 SEHNR and CDR2 FQNEAQ come from the germline V gene (reference sequence). The CDR3 bases are TGTGCCAGCAGCCCCTTCTATGGCACGGGTGATCAGCCCCAGCATTTT. Amino acids: CASSPFYGTGDQPQHF.

This clone was counted a few times. Other DNA sequences in the same sample also yield this CDR3. The chain carries TRBV10-1 and TRBJ1-1; D unresolved. The germline gives CDR1 WNHNN, CDR2 SYGVQD (reference sequence). The V end lost 4 bases, the J end lost 1 base, and 4 bases lay between the germline ends. The CDR3 has 12 residues. For the CDR3, the DNA is TGCGCCAGCAGTGCGGGGAACACTGAAGCTTTCTTT. The encoded protein is CASSAGNTEAFF.

The chain couples TRBV9 to TRBJ2-2, with D maybe TRBD1 (6 bases). The germline CDR1 and CDR2 sequences are SGDLS and YYNGEE. The length of the CDR3 is 16 residues. Trimming cost V 4 bases and J 0 bases, with 13 bases left between them. In DNA form, the CDR3 reads TGTGCCAGCAGCCCGGGGACACTCGCGAACACCGGGGAGCTGTTTTTT. Its protein product is CASSPGTLANTGELFF.

This chain joins TRBV4-1 and TRBJ1-3; D is ambiguous. The CDR3 consists of 12 residues. Trimming cost V 1 base and J 6 bases, with 4 bases left between them. CDR1 and CDR2 (germline): MGHRA, YSYEKL. The CDR3 DNA reads as TGCGCCAGCAGCCAAGGTACAAACACCATATATTTT. It yields the protein CASSQGTNTIYF.

The CDR3 is CASSYGEGNYGYTF. The CDR3 DNA reads TGTGCCAGCAGTTACGGTGAGGGCAACTATGGCTACACCTTC. The rearrangement uses TRBV6-6 and TRBJ1-2; D gene uncertain. This CDR3 contains 14 residues. Per germline, CDR1 MNHNY and CDR2 SVGAGI (reference sequence). V was trimmed by 2 bases and J by 2 bases, leaving 9 bases between them.

V gene TRBV6-1 combines with J gene TRBJ2-2, with a weak D call TRBD1 (6 bases). V was trimmed by 3 bases and J by 1 base, leaving 15 bases between them. The CDR3 covers 17 residues. Germline CDR1 is MNHNS and CDR2 is SASEGT. As DNA, the CDR3 is TGTGCCAGCAGTGACCCTAGGACAGACCTGAACACCGGGGAGCTGTTTTTT. Amino acid sequence: CASSDPRTDLNTGELFF.

The chain is built from TRBV29-1 and TRBJ2-5; D gene unclear. Germline lookup yields CDR1 SQVTM and CDR2 ANQGSEA. The CDR3 sequence is 13 residues long. The V gene lost 4 bases and the J gene lost 0 bases, with 9 bases spanning the gap. For the CDR3, the DNA is TGCAGCGTTGTAGACCCGTACCAAGAGACCCAGTACTTC. Its protein is CSVVDPYQETQYF.

The chain has TRBV27 and TRBJ1-5, with D perhaps matching TRBD1 (6 bases). Trimming took off 7 bases at V and 4 bases at J, with 20 bases between the two ends. The CDR3 has 16 amino acids. Germline V CDR1 and CDR2: MNHEY, SMNVEV (reference sequence). The DNA of the CDR3 is TGTGCCAGCACCCCGAGCTCAGGGGAGTGGAATCAGCCCCAGCATTTT. Encoded protein: CASTPSSGEWNQPQHF.

This chain links TRBV27 with TRBJ2-3; 14 positions match TRBD2. Germline values: CDR1 MNHEY, CDR2 SMNVEV (reference sequence). Trimming took 4 bases from V and 5 from J; bases not matched to a gene: 5. The CDR3 sequence is 16 residues long. CDR3: CASSWGLAGVRDTQYF. The DNA for the CDR3 is TGTGCCAGCAGTTGGGGACTAGCGGGAGTACGAGATACGCAGTATTTT.

This chain uses TRBV6-5 with TRBJ2-5; 7 nucleotides align to TRBD1. V shed 2 bases, J shed 4 bases, and the junction held 4 bases outside the gene matches. Germline V gene data show CDR1 as MNHEY and CDR2 as SVGAGI. CDR3 length equals 14 residues. The CDR3 coding sequence is TGTGCCAGCAGTTACACAGGGGAAGGAGAGACCCAGTACTTC. Encoded protein: CASSYTGEGETQYF.

In this sample, this clone turned up once. V usage is TRBV4-3 and J usage is TRBJ2-5; D is undetermined. This CDR3 has 13 residues. CDR1 and CDR2 (germline): LGHNA, YSLEER. V lost 4 bases and J 3 bases, leaving 9 bases between the germline ends. CDR3 nucleotides: TGCGCCAGCAGCCCAGGTCGGGAAGAGACCCAGTACTTC. Translation gives CASSPGREETQYF.